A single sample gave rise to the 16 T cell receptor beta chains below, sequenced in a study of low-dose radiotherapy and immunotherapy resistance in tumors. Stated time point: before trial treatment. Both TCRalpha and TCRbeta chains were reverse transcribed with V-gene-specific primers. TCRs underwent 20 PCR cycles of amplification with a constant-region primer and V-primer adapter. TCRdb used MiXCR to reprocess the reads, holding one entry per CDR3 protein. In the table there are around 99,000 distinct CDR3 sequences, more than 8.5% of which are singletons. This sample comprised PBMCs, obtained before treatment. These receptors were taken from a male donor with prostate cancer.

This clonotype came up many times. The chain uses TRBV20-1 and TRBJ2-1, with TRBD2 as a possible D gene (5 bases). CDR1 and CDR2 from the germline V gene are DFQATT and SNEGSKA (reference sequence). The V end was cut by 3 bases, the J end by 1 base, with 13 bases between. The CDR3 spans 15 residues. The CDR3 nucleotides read TGCAGTGCTAGCACGGACTTCGCTTCCTACAATGAGCAGTTCTTC. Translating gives CSASTDFASYNEQFF.

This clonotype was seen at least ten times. The CDR3 coding sequence is TGTGCCAGCAGCCACGGAGGGTTGACCTACAATGAGCAGTTCTTC. This encodes CASSHGGLTYNEQFF. The chain links TRBV3-1 to TRBJ2-1; tentative D call: TRBD2 (6 bases). The CDR3 is made up of 15 amino acids. Germline V lookup: CDR1 LGHDT, CDR2 YNNKEL (reference sequence). The V end lost 3 bases, the J end lost 2 bases, and 11 bases lay between the germline ends.

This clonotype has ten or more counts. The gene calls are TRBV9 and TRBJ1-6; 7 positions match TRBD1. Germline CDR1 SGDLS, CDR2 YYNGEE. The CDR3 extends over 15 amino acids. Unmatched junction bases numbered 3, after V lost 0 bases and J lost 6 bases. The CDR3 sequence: CASSVGGTANSPLHF. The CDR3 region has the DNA TGTGCCAGCAGCGTAGGCGGGACAGCTAATTCACCCCTCCACTTT.

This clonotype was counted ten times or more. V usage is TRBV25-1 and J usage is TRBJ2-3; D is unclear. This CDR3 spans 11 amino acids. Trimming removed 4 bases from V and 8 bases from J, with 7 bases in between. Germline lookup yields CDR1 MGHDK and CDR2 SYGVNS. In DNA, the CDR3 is TGTGCCAGCAGTGGGGTCGGTACGCAGTATTTT. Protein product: CASSGVGTQYF.

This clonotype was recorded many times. CDR3 sequence (DNA): TGCGCCAGCAGCTTGGCTAGCCTTTCGAGCGCAGATACGCAGTATTTT. It translates to CASSLASLSSADTQYF. The V gene is TRBV5-1, the J gene TRBJ2-3, with a tentative D call TRBD2 (5 bases). CDR1 and CDR2 from the germline V gene are SGHRS and YFSETQ. This CDR3 is built from 16 residues. Trimming took 0 bases from V and 4 from J, leaving 15 bases between them. The whole variable domain, filled in from reference TRBV5-1 and TRBJ2-3, reads KAGVTQTPRYLIKTRGQQVTLSCSPISGHRSVSWYQQTPGQGLQFLFEYFSETQRNKGNFPGRFSGRQFSNSRSEMNVSTLELGDSALYLCASSLASLSSADTQYFGPGTRLTVL.

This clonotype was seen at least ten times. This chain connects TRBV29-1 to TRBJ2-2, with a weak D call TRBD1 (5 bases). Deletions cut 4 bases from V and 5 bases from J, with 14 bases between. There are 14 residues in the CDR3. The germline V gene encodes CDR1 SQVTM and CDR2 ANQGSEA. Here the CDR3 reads CSVAGPGRTGELFF. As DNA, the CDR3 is TGCAGCGTTGCGGGTCCAGGGCGGACCGGGGAGCTGTTTTTT.

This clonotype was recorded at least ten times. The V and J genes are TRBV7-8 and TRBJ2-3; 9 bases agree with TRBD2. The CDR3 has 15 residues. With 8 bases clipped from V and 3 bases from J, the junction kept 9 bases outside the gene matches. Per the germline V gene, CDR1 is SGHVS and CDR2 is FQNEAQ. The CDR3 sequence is CASRLVAGETDTQYF. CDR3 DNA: TGTGCCAGCCGGCTGGTAGCGGGAGAGACAGATACGCAGTATTTT. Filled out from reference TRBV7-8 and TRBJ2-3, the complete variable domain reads GAGVSQSPRYKVAKRGQDVALRCDPISGHVSLFWYQQALGQGPEFLTYFQNEAQLDKSGLPSDRFFAERPEGSVSTLKIQRTQQEDSAVYLCASRLVAGETDTQYFGPGTRLTVL.

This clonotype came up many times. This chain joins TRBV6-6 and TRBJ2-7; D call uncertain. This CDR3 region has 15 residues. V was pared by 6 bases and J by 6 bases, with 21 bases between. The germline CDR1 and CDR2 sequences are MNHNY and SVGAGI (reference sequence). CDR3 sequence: CASSPQSGSTSEQYF. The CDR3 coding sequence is TGTGCCAGCAGCCCCCAATCCGGCTCGACAAGCGAGCAGTACTTC.

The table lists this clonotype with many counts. CDR3 sequence: CASSFSPRQGIRTGELFF. Written as DNA, the CDR3 is TGTGCCAGCAGTTTTTCCCCTCGACAGGGGATAAGAACCGGGGAGCTGTTTTTT. V and J are TRBV27 and TRBJ2-2; 8 bases match TRBD1. This CDR3 has 18 amino acids. The V gene's germline CDR1 is MNHEY and CDR2 SMNVEV (reference sequence). The V gene end was trimmed by 3 bases and the J gene end by 5 bases; junction bases not matched to a gene: 14.

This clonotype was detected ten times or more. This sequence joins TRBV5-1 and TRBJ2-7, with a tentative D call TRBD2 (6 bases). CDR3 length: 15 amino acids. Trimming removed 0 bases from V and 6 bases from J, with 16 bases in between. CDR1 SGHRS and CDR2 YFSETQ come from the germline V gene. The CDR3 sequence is CASSLDAGSWGEQYF. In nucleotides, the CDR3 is TGCGCCAGCAGCTTGGACGCCGGGAGCTGGGGCGAGCAGTACTTC.

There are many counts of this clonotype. CDR3 loop: CASSSSPGLAGGVSYEQYF. The CDR3 DNA is TGTGCCAGCAGTTCCTCCCCGGGACTAGCGGGAGGAGTCTCCTACGAGCAGTACTTC. The chain carries TRBV28 and TRBJ2-7; 15 bases map to TRBD2. The CDR3 length is 19 residues. The junction had 10 bases not matched to a gene; V was cut back by 4 bases and J by 0 bases. Germline CDR1 MDHEN, CDR2 SYDVKM.

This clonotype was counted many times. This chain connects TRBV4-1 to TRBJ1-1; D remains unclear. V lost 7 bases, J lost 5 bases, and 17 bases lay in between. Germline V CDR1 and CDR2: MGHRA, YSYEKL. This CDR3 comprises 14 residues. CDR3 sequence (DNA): TGCGCCAGCACCCAGCAAGGAGTGTGGACTGAAGCTTTCTTT. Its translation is CASTQQGVWTEAFF.

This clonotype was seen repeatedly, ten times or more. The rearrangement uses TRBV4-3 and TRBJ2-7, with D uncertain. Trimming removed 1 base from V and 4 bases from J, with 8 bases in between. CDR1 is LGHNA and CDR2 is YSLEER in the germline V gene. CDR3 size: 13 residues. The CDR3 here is CASSQGSGYEQYF. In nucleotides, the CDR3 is TGCGCCAGCAGCCAAGGTTCGGGTTACGAGCAGTACTTC.

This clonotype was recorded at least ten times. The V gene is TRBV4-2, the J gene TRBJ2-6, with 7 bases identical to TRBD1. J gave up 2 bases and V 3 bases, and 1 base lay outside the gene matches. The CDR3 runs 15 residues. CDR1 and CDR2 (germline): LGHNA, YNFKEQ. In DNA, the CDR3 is TGTGCCAGCAGCCATCAGGGGGCTGGGGCCAACGTCCTGACTTTC. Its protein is CASSHQGAGANVLTF.

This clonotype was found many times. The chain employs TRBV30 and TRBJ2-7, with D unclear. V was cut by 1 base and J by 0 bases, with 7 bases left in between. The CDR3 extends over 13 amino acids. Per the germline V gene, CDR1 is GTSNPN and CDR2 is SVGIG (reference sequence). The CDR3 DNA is TGTGCCTGGAGTGACCGAAGCTCCTACGAGCAGTACTTC. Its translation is CAWSDRSSYEQYF. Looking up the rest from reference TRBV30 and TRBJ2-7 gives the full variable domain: SQTIHQWPATLVQPVGSPLSLECTVEGTSNPNLYWYRQAAGRGLQLLFYSVGIGQISSEVPQNLSASRPQDRQFILSSKKLLLSDSGFYLCAWSDRSSYEQYFGPGTRLTVT.

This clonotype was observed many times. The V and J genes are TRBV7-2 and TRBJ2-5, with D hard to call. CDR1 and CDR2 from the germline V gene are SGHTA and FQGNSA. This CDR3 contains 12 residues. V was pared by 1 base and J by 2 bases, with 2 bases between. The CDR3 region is CASSLEQETQYF. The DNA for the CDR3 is TGTGCCAGCAGCTTAGAGCAAGAGACCCAGTACTTC.